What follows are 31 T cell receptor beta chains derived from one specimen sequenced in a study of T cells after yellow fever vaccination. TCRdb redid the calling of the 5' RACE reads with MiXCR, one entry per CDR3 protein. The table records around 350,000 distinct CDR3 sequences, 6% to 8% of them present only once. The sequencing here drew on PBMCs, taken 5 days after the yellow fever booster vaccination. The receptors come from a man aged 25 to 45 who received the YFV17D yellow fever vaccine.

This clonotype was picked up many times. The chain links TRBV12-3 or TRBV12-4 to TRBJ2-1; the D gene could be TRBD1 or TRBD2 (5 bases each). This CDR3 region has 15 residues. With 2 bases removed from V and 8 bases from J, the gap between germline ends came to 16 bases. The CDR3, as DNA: TGTGCCAGCAGTTTATTGTGGGAGAGGGGCGATGAGCAGTTCTTC. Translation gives CASSLLWERGDEQFF.

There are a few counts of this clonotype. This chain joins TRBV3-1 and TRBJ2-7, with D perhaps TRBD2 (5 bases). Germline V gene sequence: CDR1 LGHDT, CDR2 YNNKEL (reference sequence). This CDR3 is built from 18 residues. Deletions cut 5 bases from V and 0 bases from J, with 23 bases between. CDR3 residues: CASSADGIGVRSSYEQYF. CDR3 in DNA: TGTGCCAGCAGCGCCGACGGGATTGGGGTAAGGAGCTCCTACGAGCAGTACTTC.

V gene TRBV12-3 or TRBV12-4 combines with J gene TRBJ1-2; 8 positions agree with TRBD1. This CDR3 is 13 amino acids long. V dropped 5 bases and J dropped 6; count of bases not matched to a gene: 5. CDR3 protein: CASSPSGGHGYTF. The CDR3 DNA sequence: TGTGCCAGCAGTCCCTCAGGGGGCCATGGCTACACCTTC.

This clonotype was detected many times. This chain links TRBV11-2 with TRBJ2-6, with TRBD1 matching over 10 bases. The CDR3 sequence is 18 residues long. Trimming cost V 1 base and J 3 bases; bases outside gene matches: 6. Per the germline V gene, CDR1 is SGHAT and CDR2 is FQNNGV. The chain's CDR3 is CASSLVGQGGGGANVLTF. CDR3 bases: TGTGCCAGCAGCTTAGTTGGACAGGGGGGTGGTGGGGCCAACGTCCTGACTTTC.

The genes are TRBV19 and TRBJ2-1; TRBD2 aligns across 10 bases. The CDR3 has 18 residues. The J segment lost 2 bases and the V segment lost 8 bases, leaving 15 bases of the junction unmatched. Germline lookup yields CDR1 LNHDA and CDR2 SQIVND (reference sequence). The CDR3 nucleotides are TGTGCCAGTGACCCCAAGACTAGCGGGTCCCCCCCCTACAATGAGCAGTTCTTC. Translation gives CASDPKTSGSPPYNEQFF. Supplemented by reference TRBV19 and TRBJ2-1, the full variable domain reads DGGITQSPKYLFRKEGQNVTLSCEQNLNHDAMYWYRQDPGQGLRLIYYSQIVNDFQKGDIAEGYSVSREKKESFPLTVTSAQKNPTAFYLCASDPKTSGSPPYNEQFFGPGTRLTVL.

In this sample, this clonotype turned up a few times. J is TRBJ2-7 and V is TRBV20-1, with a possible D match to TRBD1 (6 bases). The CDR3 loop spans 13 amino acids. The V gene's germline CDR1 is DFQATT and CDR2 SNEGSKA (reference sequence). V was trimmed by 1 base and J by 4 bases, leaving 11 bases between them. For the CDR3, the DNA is TGCAGTGCTAGAGGGGGGCAGGGGTACGAGCAGTACTTC. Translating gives CSARGGQGYEQYF.

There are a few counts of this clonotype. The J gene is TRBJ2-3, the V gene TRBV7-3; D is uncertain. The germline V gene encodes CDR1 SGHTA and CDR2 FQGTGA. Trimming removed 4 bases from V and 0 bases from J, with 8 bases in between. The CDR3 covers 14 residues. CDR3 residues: CASSYGPSTDTQYF. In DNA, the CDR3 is TGTGCCAGCAGCTACGGGCCAAGCACAGATACGCAGTATTTT. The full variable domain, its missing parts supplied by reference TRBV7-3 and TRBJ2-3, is GAGVSQTPSNKVTEKGKYVELRCDPISGHTALYWYRQSLGQGPEFLIYFQGTGAADDSGLPNDRFFAVRPEGSVSTLKIQRTERGDSAVYLCASSYGPSTDTQYFGPGTRLTVL.

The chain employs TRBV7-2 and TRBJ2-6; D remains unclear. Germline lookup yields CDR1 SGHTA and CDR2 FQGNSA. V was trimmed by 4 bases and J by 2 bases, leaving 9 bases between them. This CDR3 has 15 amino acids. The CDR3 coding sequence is TGTGCCAGCAGCTCCAGTTCGGCTGGGGCCAACGTCCTGACTTTC. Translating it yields CASSSSSAGANVLTF. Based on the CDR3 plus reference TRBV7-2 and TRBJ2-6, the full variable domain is GAGVSQSPSNKVTEKGKDVELRCDPISGHTALYWYRQSLGQGLEFLIYFQGNSAPDKSGLPSDRFSAERTGGSVSTLTIQRTQQEDSAVYLCASSSSSAGANVLTFGAGSRLTVL.

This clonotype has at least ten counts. The CDR3 sequence: CASSLDGPAEAFF. CDR3 DNA: TGTGCCAGCAGCCTAGACGGGCCAGCTGAAGCTTTCTTT. The V gene is TRBV7-9, the J gene TRBJ1-1, with no clear D. V lost 5 bases to trimming and J lost 6 bases, with 13 bases between them. There are 13 residues in the CDR3. Looked up from germline, CDR1 is SEHNR and CDR2 is FQNEAQ (reference sequence).

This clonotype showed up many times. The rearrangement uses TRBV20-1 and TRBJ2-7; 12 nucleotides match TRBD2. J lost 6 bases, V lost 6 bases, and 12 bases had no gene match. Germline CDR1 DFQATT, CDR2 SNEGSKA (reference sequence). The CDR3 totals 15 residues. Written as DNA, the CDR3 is TGCAGTGCGGCCGCTACTAGCGGGAGGTCAGGCGAGCAGTACTTC. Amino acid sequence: CSAAATSGRSGEQYF.

CDR3 protein: CASSQDAFSYEQYF. In DNA, the CDR3 is TGCGCCAGCAGCCAAGATGCCTTCTCCTACGAGCAGTACTTC. The chain employs TRBV4-3 and TRBJ2-7; D remains unclear. The CDR3 consists of 14 residues. Per the germline V gene, CDR1 is LGHNA and CDR2 is YSLEER. The V gene lost 0 bases and the J gene lost 0 bases, with 6 bases spanning the gap.

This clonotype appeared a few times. CDR3 loop: CASSLGTEGTVPQFF. CDR3 bases: TGCGCCAGCAGCTTGGGAACCGAGGGGACAGTCCCCCAGTTCTTC. This sequence joins TRBV5-1 and TRBJ2-1, with 7 bases fitting TRBD1. The germline CDR1 and CDR2 sequences are SGHRS and YFSETQ. V shed 0 bases, J shed 13 bases, and the junction held 13 bases outside the gene matches. The CDR3 has 15 residues.

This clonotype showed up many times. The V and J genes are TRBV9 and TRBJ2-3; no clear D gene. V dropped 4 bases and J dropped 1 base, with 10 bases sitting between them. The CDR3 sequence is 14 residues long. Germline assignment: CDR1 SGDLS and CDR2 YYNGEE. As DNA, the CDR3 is TGTGCCAGCAGCTCCCGACAAGGCACAGATACGCAGTATTTT. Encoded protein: CASSSRQGTDTQYF.

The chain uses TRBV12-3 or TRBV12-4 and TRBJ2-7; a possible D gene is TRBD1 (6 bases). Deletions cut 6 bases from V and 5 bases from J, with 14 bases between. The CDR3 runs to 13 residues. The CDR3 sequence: CASRATGSNEQYF. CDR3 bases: TGTGCCAGCAGGGCTACAGGGTCCAACGAGCAGTACTTC.

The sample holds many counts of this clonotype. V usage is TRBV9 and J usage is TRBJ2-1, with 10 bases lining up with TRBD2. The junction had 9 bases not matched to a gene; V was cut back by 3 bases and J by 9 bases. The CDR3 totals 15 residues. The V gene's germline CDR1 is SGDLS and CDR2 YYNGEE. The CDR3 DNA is TGTGCCAGCAGCGCCCGTCCTAGCGGGAGCTCTGAGCAGTTCTTC. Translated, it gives CASSARPSGSSEQFF.

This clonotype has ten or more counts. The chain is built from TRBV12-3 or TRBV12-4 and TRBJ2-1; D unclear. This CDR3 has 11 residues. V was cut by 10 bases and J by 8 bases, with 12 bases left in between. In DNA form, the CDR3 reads TGTGCCACCTCACTGGGCGATGAGCAGTTCTTC. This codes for CATSLGDEQFF.

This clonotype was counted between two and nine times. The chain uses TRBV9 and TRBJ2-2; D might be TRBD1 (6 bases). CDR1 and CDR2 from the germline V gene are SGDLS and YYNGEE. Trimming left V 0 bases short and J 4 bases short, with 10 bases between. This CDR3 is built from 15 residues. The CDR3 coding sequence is TGTGCCAGCAGCGTAGAACAGGGCACCACCGGGGAGCTGTTTTTT. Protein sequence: CASSVEQGTTGELFF.

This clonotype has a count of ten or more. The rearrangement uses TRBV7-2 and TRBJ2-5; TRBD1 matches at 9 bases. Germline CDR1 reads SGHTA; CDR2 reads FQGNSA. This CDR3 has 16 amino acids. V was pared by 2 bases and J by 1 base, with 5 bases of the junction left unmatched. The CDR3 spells CASSLSSTGGQETQYF. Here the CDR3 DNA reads TGTGCCAGCAGCTTATCCTCGACAGGGGGCCAAGAGACCCAGTACTTC.

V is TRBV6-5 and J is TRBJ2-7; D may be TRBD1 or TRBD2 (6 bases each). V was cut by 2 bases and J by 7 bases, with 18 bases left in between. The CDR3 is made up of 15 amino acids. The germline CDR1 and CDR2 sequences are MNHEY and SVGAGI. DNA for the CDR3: TGTGCCAGCAGTTACCCGCGGGACACCACCTCAGAGCAGTACTTC. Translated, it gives CASSYPRDTTSEQYF.

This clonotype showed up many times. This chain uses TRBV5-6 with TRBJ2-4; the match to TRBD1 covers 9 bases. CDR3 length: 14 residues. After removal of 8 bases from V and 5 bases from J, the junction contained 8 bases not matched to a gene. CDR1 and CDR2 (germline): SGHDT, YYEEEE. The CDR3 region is CASGTGRSENIQYF. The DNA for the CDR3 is TGTGCCAGTGGGACAGGGCGGAGCGAAAACATTCAGTACTTC.

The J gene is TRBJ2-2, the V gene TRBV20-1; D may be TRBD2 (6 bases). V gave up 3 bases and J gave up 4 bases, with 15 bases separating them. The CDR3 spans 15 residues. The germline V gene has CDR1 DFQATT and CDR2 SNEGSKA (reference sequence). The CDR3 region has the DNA TGCAGTGCTAGGCGGGGAGCTATGGGCACCGGGGAGCTGTTTTTT. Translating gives CSARRGAMGTGELFF.

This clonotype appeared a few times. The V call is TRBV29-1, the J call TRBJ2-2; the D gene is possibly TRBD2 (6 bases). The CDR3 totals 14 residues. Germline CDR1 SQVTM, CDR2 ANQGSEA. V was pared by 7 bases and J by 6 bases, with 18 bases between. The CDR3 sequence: CSAGIRLGPGELFF. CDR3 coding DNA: TGCAGCGCCGGAATCCGACTAGGTCCCGGGGAGCTGTTTTTT.

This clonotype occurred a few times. The CDR3 loop is CSAPSPGTVSNEQFF. CDR3 DNA sequence: TGCAGTGCCCCTTCTCCCGGGACAGTCTCAAATGAGCAGTTCTTC. The chain links TRBV20-1 to TRBJ2-1; 7 bases map to TRBD1. The CDR3 has 15 residues. With 6 bases clipped from V and 7 bases from J, the junction kept 15 bases outside the gene matches. Germline V gene data show CDR1 as DFQATT and CDR2 as SNEGSKA (reference sequence).

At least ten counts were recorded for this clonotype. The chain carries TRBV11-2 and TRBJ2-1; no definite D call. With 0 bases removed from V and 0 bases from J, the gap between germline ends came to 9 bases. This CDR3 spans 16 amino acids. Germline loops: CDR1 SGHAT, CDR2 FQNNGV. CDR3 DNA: TGTGCCAGCAGCTTAGAGTGGTTTAGCTCCTACAATGAGCAGTTCTTC. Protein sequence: CASSLEWFSSYNEQFF.

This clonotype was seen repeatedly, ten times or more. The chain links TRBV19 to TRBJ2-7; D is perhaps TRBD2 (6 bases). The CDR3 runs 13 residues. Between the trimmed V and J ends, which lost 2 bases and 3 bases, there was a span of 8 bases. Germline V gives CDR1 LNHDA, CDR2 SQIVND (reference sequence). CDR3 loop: CASSILGGYEQYF. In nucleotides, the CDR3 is TGTGCCAGTAGTATATTGGGGGGCTACGAGCAGTACTTC.

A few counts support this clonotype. CDR3 sequence (DNA): TGTGCCAGCTCACCAGAGCGGGAGGTGACAGATACGCAGTATTTT. It translates to CASSPEREVTDTQYF. The J gene is TRBJ2-3, the V gene TRBV18; TRBD2 aligns across 9 bases. The CDR3 runs 15 residues. The V gene end was trimmed by 2 bases and the J gene end by 3 bases; junction bases not matched to a gene: 3. The germline CDR1 and CDR2 sequences are KGHSH and LQKENI.

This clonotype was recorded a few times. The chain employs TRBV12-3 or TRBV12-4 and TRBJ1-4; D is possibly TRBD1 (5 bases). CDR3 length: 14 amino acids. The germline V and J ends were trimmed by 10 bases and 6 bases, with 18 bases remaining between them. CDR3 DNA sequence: TGTGCCACCAGGAAGGTCGGGGGTTATGAAAAACTGTTTTTT. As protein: CATRKVGGYEKLFF.

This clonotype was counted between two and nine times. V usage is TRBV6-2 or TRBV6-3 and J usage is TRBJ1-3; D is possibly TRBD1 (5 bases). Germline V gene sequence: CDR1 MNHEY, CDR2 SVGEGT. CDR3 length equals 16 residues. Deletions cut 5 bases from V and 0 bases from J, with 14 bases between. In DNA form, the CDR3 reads TGTGCCAGCAGTCGCCCCGACAGCAGCTCTGGAAACACCATATATTTT. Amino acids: CASSRPDSSSGNTIYF.

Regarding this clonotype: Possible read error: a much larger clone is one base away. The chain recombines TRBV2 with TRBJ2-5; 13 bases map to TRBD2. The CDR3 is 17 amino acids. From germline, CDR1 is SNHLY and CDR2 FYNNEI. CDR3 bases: TGTGCCTGCAGCCACCCTGGGACTAGCGGGATGCGGGAGACCCAGTACTTC. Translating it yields CACSHPGTSGMRETQYF.

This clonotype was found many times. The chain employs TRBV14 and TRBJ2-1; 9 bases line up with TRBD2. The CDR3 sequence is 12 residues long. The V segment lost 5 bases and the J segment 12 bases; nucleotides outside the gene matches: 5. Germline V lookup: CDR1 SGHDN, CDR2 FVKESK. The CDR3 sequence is CASSFGLARQFF. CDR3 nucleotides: TGTGCCAGCAGCTTCGGACTAGCGAGGCAGTTCTTC.

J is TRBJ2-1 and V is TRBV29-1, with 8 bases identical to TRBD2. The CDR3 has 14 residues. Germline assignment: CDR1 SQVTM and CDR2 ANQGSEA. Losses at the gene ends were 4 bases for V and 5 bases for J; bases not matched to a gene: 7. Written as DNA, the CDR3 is TGCAGCGTTGTTCCGGGAGGGGGGGACAATGAGCAGTTCTTC. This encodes CSVVPGGGDNEQFF.